This T cell receptor (beta chain) is from a study of T cells after yellow fever vaccination. Whole-study results and caveats: Researchers noted that a small share of clonotypes showed up in both CD4 and CD8 compartments. Most primary-vaccination clones reappeared after the booster (about 95% CD4, 85% to 90% CD8).

Comment on this clonotype: The antigen is unknown.

From the 5' RACE reads, TCRdb called clonotypes with MiXCR, one entry per CDR3 protein. The sample records roughly 300,000 distinct CDR3 sequences, around 8.1% being singletons. Germline CDR1 is MDHEN and CDR2 is SYDVKM. This CDR3 is built from 14 residues. V lost 7 bases and J 7 bases, leaving 16 bases between the germline ends. The chain links TRBV28 to TRBJ2-2; unclear D gene. The specimen comprised PBMCs, sampled roughly 45 days after the first yellow fever vaccination. The receptor was isolated from a man aged 18 to 29 who received the YFV17D yellow fever vaccine. For the CDR3, the DNA is TGTGCCAGCACCCCTCAAAATGTTATCGGGGAGCTGTTTTTT. Its translation is CASTPQNVIGELFF.